The 13 T cell receptor beta chains below were found in one sample sequenced in a study of blood T cells in healthy people across ages (dated by TCRdb to between 2014 and 2017). The library was prepared using 5' RACE. Sequencing was carried out with an Illumina HiSeq 2500. A second about 7 to 12 cycle PCR used a sample-barcoded 5' primer and a J-beta primer mix. Starting from the raw public reads, TCRdb applied fastp trimming at Q25, assembled clones with MiXCR and retained in-frame beta chains. Every distinct CDR3 protein forms one entry, paired with its most common genes and DNA. The table for this sample lists more than 500,000 distinct CDR3 sequences; about a quarter of them were counted only once. The ten largest clones take up under 4.5% of the sample. The sample was also linked to a second study, of T cells of mothers and their children.

Sequencing was carried out using blood. The receptor source for this set is a boy between 2 and 10 years old in good health.

The chain combines TRBV20-1 with TRBJ2-1; TRBD2 matches at 10 bases. Per the germline V gene, CDR1 is DFQATT and CDR2 is SNEGSKA (reference sequence). This CDR3 has 15 residues. After removal of 6 bases from V and 1 base from J, the junction contained 6 bases not matched to a gene. The CDR3 protein is CSAPEAGGSYNEQFF. The CDR3 nucleotides read TGCAGTGCCCCCGAAGCGGGAGGGTCCTACAATGAGCAGTTCTTC.

The chain combines TRBV14 with TRBJ2-1; 8 bases map to TRBD2. This CDR3 has 16 residues. V gave up 4 bases and J gave up 1 base; unmatched junction bases: 6. Germline V gene lookup returns CDR1 SGHDN and CDR2 FVKESK. The CDR3 bases are TGTGCCAGCAGCCCGGGACTAGTAATATCCTACAATGAGCAGTTCTTC. It yields the protein CASSPGLVISYNEQFF. Supplemented by reference TRBV14 and TRBJ2-1, the full variable domain reads EAGVTQFPSHSVIEKGQTVTLRCDPISGHDNLYWYRRVMGKEIKFLLHFVKESKQDESGMPNNRFLAERTGGTYSTLKVQPAELEDSGVYFCASSPGLVISYNEQFFGPGTRLTVL.

This clonotype was detected a few times. The CDR3 DNA sequence: TGCGCCAGCAGCTTGGAGGCCTACAACTACGAGCAGTACTTC. This sequence encodes CASSLEAYNYEQYF. The rearrangement uses TRBV5-1 and TRBJ2-7; D gene unclear. This CDR3 has 14 amino acids. Deletions cut 0 bases from V and 3 bases from J, with 10 bases between. In germline, CDR1 is SGHRS, CDR2 YFSETQ.

The sample holds a few counts of this clonotype. The V gene is TRBV20-1, the J gene TRBJ1-3; D is undetermined. CDR3 length: 12 amino acids. Germline V CDR1 and CDR2: DFQATT, SNEGSKA (reference sequence). V was shortened by 3 bases and J by 4 bases, with 7 bases between the two germline ends. CDR3 in amino acids: CSASESGNTIYF. CDR3 coding DNA: TGCAGTGCTAGTGAGTCCGGAAACACCATATATTTT.

This clonotype came up a few times. CDR3 amino acids: CSAKTPFEAGELFF. Written as DNA, the CDR3 is TGCAGCGCCAAGACACCTTTTGAGGCCGGGGAGCTGTTTTTT. The rearrangement links TRBV29-1 to TRBJ2-2, with D unclear. CDR3 length: 14 residues. CDR1 is SQVTM, CDR2 ANQGSEA, per germline. The germline V and J ends were trimmed by 7 bases and 6 bases, with 18 bases remaining between them.

The chain is built from TRBV5-1 and TRBJ2-7; tentatively, D is TRBD2 (6 bases). This CDR3 has 14 amino acids. The V end was cut by 2 bases, the J end by 5 bases, with 14 bases between. Germline CDR1 and CDR2: SGHRS and YFSETQ. Here the CDR3 DNA reads TGCGCCAGCAGCTTACGCGGGGATACCGACGAGCAGTACTTC. Its translation: CASSLRGDTDEQYF.

A single count supports this clonotype. This sequence joins TRBV11-1 and TRBJ2-3, with 10 bases matching TRBD2. Germline CDR1 is SGHAT and CDR2 is FQDESV (reference sequence). V shed 7 bases, J shed 5 bases, and the junction held 6 bases outside the gene matches. This CDR3 contains 14 residues. CDR3 coding DNA: TGTGCCAGCAACCTAGCGGGAGTGGGAGATACGCAGTATTTT. Its translation is CASNLAGVGDTQYF.

The chain couples TRBV7-2 to TRBJ1-3; D unclear. V lost 1 base, J lost 4 bases, and 8 bases lay in between. Germline V gene lookup returns CDR1 SGHTA and CDR2 FQGNSA. This CDR3 is 14 amino acids long. The CDR3 DNA is TGTGCCAGCAGCTTAGGGATTGGCGGAAACACCATATATTTT. It yields the protein CASSLGIGGNTIYF.

This clonotype was counted once. The genes are TRBV18 and TRBJ1-6; 8 nucleotides line up with TRBD1. Losses at the gene ends were 4 bases for V and 7 bases for J; bases not matched to a gene: 3. Per the germline V gene, CDR1 is KGHSH and CDR2 is LQKENI. The CDR3 extends over 14 amino acids. The DNA of the CDR3 is TGTGCCAGCTCACGACAGGGGCAAAATTCACCCCTCCACTTT. As protein: CASSRQGQNSPLHF. The full variable domain, in which reference TRBV18 and TRBJ1-6 provide the parts outside the CDR3, is NAGVMQNPRHLVRRRGQEARLRCSPMKGHSHVYWYRQLPEEGLKFMVYLQKENIIDESGMPKERFSAEFPKEGPSILRIQQVVRGDSAAYFCASSRQGQNSPLHFGNGTRLTVT.

This clonotype was counted only a few times. This chain uses TRBV7-2 with TRBJ2-5; D may be TRBD2 (5 bases). Germline CDR1 is SGHTA and CDR2 is FQGNSA. V lost 2 bases and J lost 5, with 9 bases in between. The CDR3 is 13 amino acids. CDR3 in amino acids: CASSLWERETQYF. In DNA form, the CDR3 reads TGTGCCAGCAGCTTATGGGAGAGGGAGACCCAGTACTTC.

This clonotype was seen a few times. This rearrangement joins TRBV10-2 to TRBJ1-2; D uncertain. Germline V CDR1 and CDR2: WSHSY, SAAADI. CDR3 length equals 15 residues. V dropped 6 bases and J dropped 4 bases, with 18 bases sitting between them. The CDR3 is CASRYTGEGGYGYTF. The CDR3 bases are TGCGCCAGCAGGTACACTGGGGAAGGAGGCTATGGCTACACCTTC.

As for this clonotype: The CDR3 does not end in the conserved phenylalanine or tryptophan, so this is likely a read error. The J gene is TRBJ2-5, the V gene TRBV7-2; 12 bases are a match to TRBD2. The CDR3 runs 17 residues. CDR1 is SGHTA and CDR2 is FQGNSA in the germline V gene. V lost 5 bases and J lost 3; bases outside the gene matches: 10. The CDR3 reads CASSPNPGLAGKETQYL. The CDR3, as DNA: TGTGCCAGCAGCCCAAACCCCGGACTAGCGGGAAAAGAGACCCAGTACTTA.

In its sample, this clonotype was seen a few times. The V gene is TRBV28, the J gene TRBJ2-7; D unresolved. The CDR3 length is 14 residues. Germline V gives CDR1 MDHEN, CDR2 SYDVKM. With 6 bases removed from V and 0 bases from J, the gap between germline ends came to 12 bases. The CDR3 protein is CASRFTTSSYEQYF. CDR3 DNA sequence: TGTGCCAGCAGATTTACAACGAGCTCCTACGAGCAGTACTTC.